This T cell receptor (beta chain) emerged from a study of tumor and adjacent non-tumor tissue in lung cancer. The overall study: On average, productive TCRbeta reads reached roughly 4 million per sample.

The template was RNA from unsorted bulk tissue. Deletions cut 8 bases from V and 7 bases from J, with 9 bases between. The CDR3 sequence is 11 residues long. In germline, CDR1 is MNHEY, CDR2 SVGAGI. Study-wide results and caveats: Top 100 clones took a larger repertoire share in normal lung. TCR diversity was significantly greater in tumor than normal lung tissue.

The library came from three nested PCR rounds adapted from ARM-PCR protocols. One entry per CDR3 protein results from TCRdb running MiXCR on the multiplex PCR reads. Of 78,000 or so distinct CDR3 sequences listed, over 75% are singletons. In the case of this clonotype: Its antigen is currently unknown.

This sequence was found in a woman aged 45-60 years with non-small cell lung cancer. The rearrangement joins TRBV6-5 to TRBJ1-5, with D perhaps TRBD1 (5 bases). Source material: lung tumor tissue. The CDR3 is CASRGNQPQHF. The CDR3 nucleotides read TGTGCCAGCCGGGGGAACCAGCCCCAGCATTTT.